The T cell receptor beta chain under discussion was sequenced for a study of cytotoxic CD8 clonotypes in ibrutinib-treated CLL. Study-wide context: Specimens for response were gathered following a median 12 months of therapy, spanning 6 to 36.

With regard to this clone: The antigen is undetermined.

With sequencing, the targeted depth ranged from 1 in 200,000 to 1 in 1 million T cells. Libraries were prepared by immunoSEQ multiplex PCR; TCRdb keeps only in-frame clonotypes and omits some of them. The top ten clones hold roughly 6.3% of a sample with about 310,000 clones, roughly 85% of them seen once. The CDR3 covers 13 residues. The V end was cut by 7 bases, the J end by 2 bases, with 10 bases between. Germline V gene lookup returns CDR1 SGHTA and CDR2 FQGNSA. Overall study findings and caveats: Higher circulating CD8+ T-cell counts strongly accompanied higher baseline clonality, above age-matched healthy donors.

The sample was PBMCs, taken before ibrutinib treatment. The rearrangement links TRBV7-2 to TRBJ2-3; D is perhaps TRBD2 (5 bases). The receptor comes from a human donor with chronic lymphocytic leukemia. Here the CDR3 DNA reads TGTGCCAGCACTCAGCGGCACACAGATACGCAGTATTTT. Translation gives CASTQRHTDTQYF.